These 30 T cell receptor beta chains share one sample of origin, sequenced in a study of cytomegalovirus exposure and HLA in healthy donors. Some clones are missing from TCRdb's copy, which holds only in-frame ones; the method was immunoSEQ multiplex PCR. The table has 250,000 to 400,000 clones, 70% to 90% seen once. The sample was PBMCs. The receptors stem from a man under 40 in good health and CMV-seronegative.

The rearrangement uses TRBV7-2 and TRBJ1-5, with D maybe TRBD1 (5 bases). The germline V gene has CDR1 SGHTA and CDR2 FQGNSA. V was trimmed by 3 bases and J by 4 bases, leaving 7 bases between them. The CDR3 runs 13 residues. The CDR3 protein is CASSFSGNQPQHF. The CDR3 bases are TGTGCCAGCAGCTTCTCAGGGAATCAGCCCCAGCATTTT.

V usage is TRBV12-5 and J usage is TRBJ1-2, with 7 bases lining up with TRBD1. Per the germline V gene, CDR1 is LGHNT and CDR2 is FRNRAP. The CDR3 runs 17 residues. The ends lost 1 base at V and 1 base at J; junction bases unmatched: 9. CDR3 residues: CASGLAAGDSLNYGYTF. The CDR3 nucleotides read TGTGCTAGTGGTTTGGCCGCAGGGGACAGTCTTAACTATGGCTACACCTTC.

CDR3 protein: CASSASTGEQETQYF. The CDR3 coding sequence is TGTGCCAGCAGCGCTTCGACAGGGGAGCAAGAGACCCAGTACTTC. The chain is built from TRBV7-9 and TRBJ2-5; 8 bases match TRBD1. The CDR3 length is 15 residues. Losses at the gene ends were 5 bases for V and 2 bases for J; bases not matched to a gene: 7. In germline, CDR1 is SEHNR, CDR2 FQNEAQ (reference sequence). Using reference TRBV7-9 and TRBJ2-5 for the parts outside the CDR3, the full variable domain is DTGVSQNPRHKITKRGQNVTFRCDPISEHNRLYWYRQTLGQGPEFLTYFQNEAQLEKSRLLSDRFSAERPKGSFSTLEIQRTEQGDSAMYLCASSASTGEQETQYFGPGTRLLVL.

CDR3 in amino acids: CASSFEPGQGAYNEQFF. CDR3 DNA: TGTGCCAGCAGCTTTGAGCCCGGACAGGGCGCATACAATGAGCAGTTCTTC. This chain joins TRBV11-2 and TRBJ2-1; 8 bases are a match to TRBD1. With V trimmed by 3 bases and J by 4 bases, 11 bases remained unmatched. The germline gives CDR1 SGHAT, CDR2 FQNNGV. This CDR3 is 17 amino acids long.

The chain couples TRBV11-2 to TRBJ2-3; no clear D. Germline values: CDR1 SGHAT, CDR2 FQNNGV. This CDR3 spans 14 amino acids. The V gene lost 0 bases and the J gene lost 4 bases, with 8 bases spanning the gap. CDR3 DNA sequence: TGTGCCAGCAGCTTAGACAGGATCCCAGATACGCAGTATTTT. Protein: CASSLDRIPDTQYF. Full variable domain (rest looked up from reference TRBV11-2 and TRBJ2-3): EAGVAQSPRYKIIEKRQSVAFWCNPISGHATLYWYQQILGQGPKLLIQFQNNGVVDDSQLPKDRFSAERLKGVDSTLKIQPAKLEDSAVYLCASSLDRIPDTQYFGPGTRLTVL.

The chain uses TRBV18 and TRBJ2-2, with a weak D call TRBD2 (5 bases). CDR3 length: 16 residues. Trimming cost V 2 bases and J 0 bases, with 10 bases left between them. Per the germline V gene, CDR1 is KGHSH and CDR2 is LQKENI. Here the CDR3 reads CASSPSGNPNTGELFF. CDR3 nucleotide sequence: TGTGCCAGCTCACCATCGGGGAATCCGAACACCGGGGAGCTGTTTTTT.

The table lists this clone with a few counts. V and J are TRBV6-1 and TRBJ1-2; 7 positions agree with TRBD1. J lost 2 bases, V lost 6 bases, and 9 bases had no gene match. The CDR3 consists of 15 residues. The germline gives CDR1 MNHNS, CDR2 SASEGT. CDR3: CASSPSSTGNYGYTF. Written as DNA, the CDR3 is TGTGCCAGCAGCCCTTCTTCGACAGGGAACTATGGCTACACCTTC.

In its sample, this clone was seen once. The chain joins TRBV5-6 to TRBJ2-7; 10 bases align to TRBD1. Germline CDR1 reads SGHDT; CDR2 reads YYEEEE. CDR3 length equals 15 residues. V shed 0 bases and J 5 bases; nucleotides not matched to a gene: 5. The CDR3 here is CASSLEGQGYDEQYF. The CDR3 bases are TGTGCCAGCAGCTTGGAGGGACAGGGGTATGACGAGCAGTACTTC.

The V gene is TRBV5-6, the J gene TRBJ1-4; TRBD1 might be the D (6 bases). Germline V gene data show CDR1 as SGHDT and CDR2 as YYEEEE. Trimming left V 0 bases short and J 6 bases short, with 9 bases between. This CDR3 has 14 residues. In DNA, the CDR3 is TGTGCCAGCAGCTTGGGACAGGTAGATGAAAAACTGTTTTTT. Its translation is CASSLGQVDEKLFF.

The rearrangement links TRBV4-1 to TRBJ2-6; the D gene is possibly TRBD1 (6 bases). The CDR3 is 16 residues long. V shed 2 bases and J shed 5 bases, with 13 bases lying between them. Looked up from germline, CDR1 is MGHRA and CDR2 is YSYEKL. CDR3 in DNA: TGCGCCAGCAGCCAAAACACAGGGTCTTGGGCCAACGTCCTGACTTTC. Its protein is CASSQNTGSWANVLTF.

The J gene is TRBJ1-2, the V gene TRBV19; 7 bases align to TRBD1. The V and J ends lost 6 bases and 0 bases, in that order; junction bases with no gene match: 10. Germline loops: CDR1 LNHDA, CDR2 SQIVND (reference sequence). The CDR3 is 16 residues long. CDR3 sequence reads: CASSLLQGLANYGYTF. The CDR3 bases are TGTGCCAGTAGCCTACTACAGGGGCTAGCTAACTATGGCTACACCTTC.

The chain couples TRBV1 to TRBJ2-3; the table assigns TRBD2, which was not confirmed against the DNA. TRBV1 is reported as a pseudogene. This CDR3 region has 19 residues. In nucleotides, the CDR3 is TGCACCAGCAGTCTCCGTAGAGCGGGGGAACCGTTTCTCACAGATACGCAGTATTTT. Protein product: CTSSLRRAGEPFLTDTQYF.

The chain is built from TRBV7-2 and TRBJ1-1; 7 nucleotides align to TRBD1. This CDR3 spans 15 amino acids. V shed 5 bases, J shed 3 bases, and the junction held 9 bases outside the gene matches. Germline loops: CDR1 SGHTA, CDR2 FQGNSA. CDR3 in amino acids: CASSERRGLDTEAFF. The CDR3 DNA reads TGTGCCAGCAGCGAAAGGAGGGGGCTTGACACTGAAGCTTTCTTT.

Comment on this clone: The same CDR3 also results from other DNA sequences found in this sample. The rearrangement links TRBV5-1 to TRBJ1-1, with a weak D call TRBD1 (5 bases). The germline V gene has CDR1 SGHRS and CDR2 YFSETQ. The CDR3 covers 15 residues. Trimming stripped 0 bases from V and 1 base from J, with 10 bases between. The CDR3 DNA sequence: TGCGCCAGCAGCTTGGATCAGGGTACGAACACTGAAGCTTTCTTT. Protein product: CASSLDQGTNTEAFF.

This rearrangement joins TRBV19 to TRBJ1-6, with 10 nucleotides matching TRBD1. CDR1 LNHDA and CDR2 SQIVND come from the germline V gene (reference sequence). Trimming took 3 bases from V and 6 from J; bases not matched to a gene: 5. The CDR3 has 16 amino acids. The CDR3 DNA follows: TGTGCCAGTAGTATTCGGGACAGGGGCGCTAATTCACCCCTCCACTTT. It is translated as CASSIRDRGANSPLHF.

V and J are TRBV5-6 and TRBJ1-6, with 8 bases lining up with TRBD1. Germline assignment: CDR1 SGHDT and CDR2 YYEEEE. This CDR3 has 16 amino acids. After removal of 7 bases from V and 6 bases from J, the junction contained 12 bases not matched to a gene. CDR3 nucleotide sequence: TGTGCCAGCGGTATCAAACCGGGACAGGTTAATTCACCCCTCCACTTT. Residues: CASGIKPGQVNSPLHF.

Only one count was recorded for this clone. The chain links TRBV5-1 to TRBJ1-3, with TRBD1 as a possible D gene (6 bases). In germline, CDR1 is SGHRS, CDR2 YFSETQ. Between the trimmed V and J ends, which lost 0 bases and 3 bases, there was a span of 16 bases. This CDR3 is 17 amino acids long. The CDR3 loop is CASSLAGPTGLGNTIYF. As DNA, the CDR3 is TGCGCCAGCAGCTTGGCCGGACCGACAGGCCTTGGAAACACCATATATTTT.

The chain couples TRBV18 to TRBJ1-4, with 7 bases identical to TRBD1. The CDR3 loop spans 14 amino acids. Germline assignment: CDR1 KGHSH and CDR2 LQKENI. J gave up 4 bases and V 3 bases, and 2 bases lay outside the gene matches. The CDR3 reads CASSPRQGNEKLFF. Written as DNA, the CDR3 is TGTGCCAGCTCACCCCGACAGGGTAATGAAAAACTGTTTTTT.

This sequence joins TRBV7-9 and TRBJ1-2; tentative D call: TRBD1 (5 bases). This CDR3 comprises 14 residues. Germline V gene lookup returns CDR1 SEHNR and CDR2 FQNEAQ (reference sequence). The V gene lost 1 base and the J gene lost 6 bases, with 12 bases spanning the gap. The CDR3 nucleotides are TGTGCCAGCAGCTTAGGACCGGGGGTGGATGGCTACACCTTC. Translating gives CASSLGPGVDGYTF.

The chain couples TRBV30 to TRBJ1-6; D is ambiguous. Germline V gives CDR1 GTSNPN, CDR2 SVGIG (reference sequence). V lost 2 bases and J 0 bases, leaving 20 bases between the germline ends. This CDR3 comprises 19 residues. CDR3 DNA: TGTGCCTGGAGTTCCGCCTTCGGAATGGGCAGCTCCTATAATTCACCCCTCCACTTT. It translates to CAWSSAFGMGSSYNSPLHF.

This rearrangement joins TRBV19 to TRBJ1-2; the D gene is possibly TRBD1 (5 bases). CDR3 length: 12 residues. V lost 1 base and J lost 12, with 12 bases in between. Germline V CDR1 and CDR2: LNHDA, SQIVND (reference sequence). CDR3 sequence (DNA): TGTGCCAGTAGTATAGGGCGGACGGACAACACCTTC. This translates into CASSIGRTDNTF.

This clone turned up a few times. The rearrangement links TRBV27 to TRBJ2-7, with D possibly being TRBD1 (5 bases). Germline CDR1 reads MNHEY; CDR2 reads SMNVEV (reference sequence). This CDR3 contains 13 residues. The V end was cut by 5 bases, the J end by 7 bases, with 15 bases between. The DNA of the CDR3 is TGTGCCAGCAGTCTCCACGTGCCAGGGGAGCAGTACTTC. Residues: CASSLHVPGEQYF.

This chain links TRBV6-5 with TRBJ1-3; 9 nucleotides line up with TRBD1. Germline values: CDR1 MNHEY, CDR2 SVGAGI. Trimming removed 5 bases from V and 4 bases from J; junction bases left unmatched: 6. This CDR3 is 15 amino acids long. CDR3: CASSRLTGGGNTIYF. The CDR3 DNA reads TGTGCCAGCAGTCGTTTGACAGGGGGGGGAAACACCATATATTTT.

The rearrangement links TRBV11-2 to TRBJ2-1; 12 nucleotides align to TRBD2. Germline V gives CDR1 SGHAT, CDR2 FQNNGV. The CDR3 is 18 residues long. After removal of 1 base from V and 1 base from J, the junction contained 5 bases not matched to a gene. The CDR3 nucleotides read TGTGCCAGCAGCTTAGGTGGACTAGCGGGGCCGTCCTACAATGAGCAGTTCTTC. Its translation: CASSLGGLAGPSYNEQFF.

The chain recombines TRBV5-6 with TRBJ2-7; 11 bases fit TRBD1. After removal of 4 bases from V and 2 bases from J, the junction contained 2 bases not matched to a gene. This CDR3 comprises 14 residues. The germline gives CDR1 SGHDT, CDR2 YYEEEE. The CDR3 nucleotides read TGTGCCAGCAGCCCGGGACAGGGGGCCTACGAGCAGTACTTC. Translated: CASSPGQGAYEQYF.

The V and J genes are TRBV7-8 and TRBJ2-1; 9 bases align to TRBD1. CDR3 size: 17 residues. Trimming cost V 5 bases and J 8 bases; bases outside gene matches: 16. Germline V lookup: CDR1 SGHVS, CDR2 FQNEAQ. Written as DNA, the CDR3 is TGTGCCAGCAGCCCACCTCCCGGGACAGGGCCTTACGATGAGCAGTTCTTC. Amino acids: CASSPPPGTGPYDEQFF. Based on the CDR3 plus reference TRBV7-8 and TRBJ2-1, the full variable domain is GAGVSQSPRYKVAKRGQDVALRCDPISGHVSLFWYQQALGQGPEFLTYFQNEAQLDKSGLPSDRFFAERPEGSVSTLKIQRTQQEDSAVYLCASSPPPGTGPYDEQFFGPGTRLTVL.

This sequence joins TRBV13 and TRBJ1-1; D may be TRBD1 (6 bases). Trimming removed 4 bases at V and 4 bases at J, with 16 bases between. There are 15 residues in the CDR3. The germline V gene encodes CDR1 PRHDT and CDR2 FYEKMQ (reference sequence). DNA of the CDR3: TGTGCCAGCAGCTCCCCTCGACAGGACGGCACTGAAGCTTTCTTT. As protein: CASSSPRQDGTEAFF.

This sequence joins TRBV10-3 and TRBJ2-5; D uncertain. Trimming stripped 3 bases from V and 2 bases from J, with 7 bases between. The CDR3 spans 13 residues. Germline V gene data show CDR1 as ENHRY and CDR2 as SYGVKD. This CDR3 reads CAISESVQETQYF. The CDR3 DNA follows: TGTGCCATCAGTGAATCAGTGCAAGAGACCCAGTACTTC.

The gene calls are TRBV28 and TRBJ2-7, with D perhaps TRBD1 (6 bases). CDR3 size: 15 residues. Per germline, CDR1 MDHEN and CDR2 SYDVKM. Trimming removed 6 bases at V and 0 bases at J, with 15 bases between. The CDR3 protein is CASSPGQQSSYEQYF. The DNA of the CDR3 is TGTGCCAGCAGCCCAGGACAGCAGAGCTCCTACGAGCAGTACTTC.

CDR3 nucleotide sequence: TGTGCCAGCAGTGACTCCGGCCGGGGGAACACTGAAGCTTTCTTT. Amino acids: CASSDSGRGNTEAFF. The chain has TRBV25-1 and TRBJ1-1; D is ambiguous. Deletions cut 3 bases from V and 1 base from J, with 12 bases between. The CDR3 loop spans 15 amino acids. Germline assignment: CDR1 MGHDK and CDR2 SYGVNS.